The 26 T cell receptor beta chains below come from one sample, sequenced in a study of cytotoxic CD8 clonotypes in ibrutinib-treated CLL. Sequencing was performed with immunoSEQ multiplex PCR; in TCRdb, only in-frame clones are kept and a portion is missing. This table holds approximately 150,000 clones, 70% to 85% found once. The input for sequencing was PBMCs, taken after 24 months of ibrutinib treatment. The receptors shown here come from a human donor with chronic lymphocytic leukemia.

The genes are TRBV2 and TRBJ2-5, with 9 bases identical to TRBD2. Trimming took 1 base from V and 1 from J; bases not matched to a gene: 4. The CDR3 totals 16 residues. The V gene's germline CDR1 is SNHLY and CDR2 FYNNEI. CDR3 sequence reads: CASSEGLAGSQETQYF. The DNA of the CDR3 is TGTGCCAGCAGTGAAGGGCTAGCGGGGAGCCAAGAGACCCAGTACTTC.

In this sample, this clone turned up a few times. This chain links TRBV11-2 with TRBJ2-3; 10 bases map to TRBD2. CDR1 is SGHAT and CDR2 is FQNNGV in the germline V gene. The CDR3 extends over 15 amino acids. Germline trimming cut 5 bases from V and 7 bases from J; bases unmatched to any gene: 9. The CDR3 is CASSPGLAELYTQYF. The DNA of the CDR3 is TGTGCCAGCAGCCCCGGACTAGCGGAGCTGTATACGCAGTATTTT.

V and J are TRBV4-1 and TRBJ2-3; 8 bases match TRBD2. J gave up 5 bases and V 4 bases, and 14 bases lay outside the gene matches. This CDR3 region has 17 residues. The germline V gene has CDR1 MGHRA and CDR2 YSYEKL. CDR3 sequence: CASSLQGSGGPRDTQYF. For the CDR3, the DNA is TGCGCCAGCAGCCTACAGGGCTCGGGGGGGCCCCGAGATACGCAGTATTTT.

The chain employs TRBV9 and TRBJ2-1; D not certain. CDR3 length: 12 amino acids. The V and J ends lost 0 bases and 8 bases respectively, with 6 bases between them. Per the germline V gene, CDR1 is SGDLS and CDR2 is YYNGEE. The CDR3 DNA reads TGTGCCAGCAGCGTAGACCCCTATGAGCAGTTCTTC. Its protein is CASSVDPYEQFF. The entire variable domain, with the rest obtained from reference TRBV9 and TRBJ2-1, is as follows: DSGVTQTPKHLITATGQRVTLRCSPRSGDLSVYWYQQSLDQGLQFLIQYYNGEERAKGNILERFSAQQFPDLHSELNLSSLELGDSALYFCASSVDPYEQFFGPGTRLTVL.

V usage is TRBV7-9 and J usage is TRBJ1-1; no clear D. V gave up 1 base and J gave up 6 bases, with 6 bases separating them. Germline V lookup: CDR1 SEHNR, CDR2 FQNEAQ (reference sequence). This CDR3 has 12 amino acids. The chain's CDR3 is CASSLVQAEAFF. DNA of the CDR3: TGTGCCAGCAGCTTAGTCCAGGCTGAAGCTTTCTTT.

The chain combines TRBV7-2 with TRBJ2-2; 8 bases fit TRBD2. The V gene's germline CDR1 is SGHTA and CDR2 FQGNSA. CDR3 size: 17 residues. J lost 3 bases, V lost 7 bases, and 13 bases had no gene match. The CDR3, as DNA: TGTGCCAGCAACCCGGGACTAGGAGTTAGCGACACCGGGGAGCTGTTTTTT. Translated: CASNPGLGVSDTGELFF.

The V and J genes are TRBV18 and TRBJ2-3, with D hard to call. The CDR3 is 13 amino acids. Between the trimmed V and J ends, which lost 1 base and 4 bases, there was a span of 6 bases. Per germline, CDR1 KGHSH and CDR2 LQKENI. The chain's CDR3 is CASSPLVSDTQYF. CDR3 coding DNA: TGTGCCAGCTCACCACTAGTCTCAGATACGCAGTATTTT.

This chain joins TRBV7-2 and TRBJ1-1; possible D gene TRBD1, 5 bases. CDR1 and CDR2 from the germline V gene are SGHTA and FQGNSA. V lost 2 bases and J 3 bases, leaving 10 bases between the germline ends. The CDR3 covers 14 residues. This CDR3 reads CASSLNWGDTEAFF. The CDR3 nucleotides are TGTGCCAGCAGCTTAAACTGGGGGGACACTGAAGCTTTCTTT.

V is TRBV4-3 and J is TRBJ2-7; 15 bases map to TRBD2. Germline V CDR1 and CDR2: LGHNA, YSLEER. V was clipped by 0 bases and J by 6 bases; unmatched bases: 6. This CDR3 has 17 amino acids. The CDR3 sequence: CASSQEGLAGGHREQYF. DNA for the CDR3: TGCGCCAGCAGCCAAGAAGGACTAGCGGGAGGGCACCGCGAGCAGTACTTC.

The V gene is TRBV9, the J gene TRBJ1-1; TRBD1 matches at 7 bases. V dropped 2 bases and J dropped 4; count of bases not matched to a gene: 8. CDR1 SGDLS and CDR2 YYNGEE come from the germline V gene. The CDR3 contains 15 residues. The CDR3, as DNA: TGTGCCAGCAGCGTCCGACAGGGCGGAAGCACTGAAGCTTTCTTT. Amino acids: CASSVRQGGSTEAFF.

The DNA of the CDR3 is TGTGCCAGCAGTCTCTCGGGACTCGCGAACACCGGGGAGCTGTTTTTT. Encoded protein: CASSLSGLANTGELFF. The chain carries TRBV27 and TRBJ2-2; weak D call: TRBD2 (6 bases). CDR3 size: 16 residues. The V end was cut by 5 bases, the J end by 0 bases, with 13 bases between. Germline lookup yields CDR1 MNHEY and CDR2 SMNVEV (reference sequence).

The chain combines TRBV19 with TRBJ2-7; D may match TRBD1 or TRBD2 (5 bases each). Germline CDR1 and CDR2: LNHDA and SQIVND (reference sequence). Trimming removed 5 bases at V and 1 base at J, with 12 bases between. This CDR3 has 14 residues. The CDR3 nucleotides are TGTGCCAGTAGTTTCCGGGACGTTTCCTACGAGCAGTACTTC. It translates to CASSFRDVSYEQYF.

This chain joins TRBV5-1 and TRBJ1-6, with 10 bases aligning to TRBD1. The J segment lost 4 bases and the V segment lost 5 bases, leaving 6 bases of the junction unmatched. The CDR3 loop spans 16 amino acids. Per the germline V gene, CDR1 is SGHRS and CDR2 is YFSETQ. CDR3 loop: CASREGQGRYNSPLHF. CDR3 DNA sequence: TGCGCCAGCAGGGAGGGACAGGGGAGGTATAATTCACCCCTCCACTTT.

The V call is TRBV9, the J call TRBJ2-3; tentatively, D is TRBD2 (7 bases). The CDR3 is 13 residues long. The germline V gene encodes CDR1 SGDLS and CDR2 YYNGEE. V was shortened by 7 bases and J by 0 bases, with 9 bases between the two germline ends. This CDR3 reads CASGGASTDTQYF. The CDR3 DNA sequence: TGTGCCAGCGGGGGGGCTAGCACAGATACGCAGTATTTT.

The J gene is TRBJ1-2, the V gene TRBV30; no clear D gene. The CDR3 consists of 13 residues. Germline loops: CDR1 GTSNPN, CDR2 SVGIG (reference sequence). V lost 0 bases and J lost 4, with 9 bases in between. CDR3 loop: CAWSVPQLYGYTF. CDR3 DNA: TGTGCCTGGAGTGTACCACAACTCTATGGCTACACCTTC.

Remarks on this clone: Other DNA sequences in the same sample also yield this CDR3. This chain uses TRBV14 with TRBJ1-5; D remains unclear. Looked up from germline, CDR1 is SGHDN and CDR2 is FVKESK. V was clipped by 4 bases and J by 2 bases, with 6 bases between them. The CDR3 spans 13 residues. The CDR3 loop reads CASSLTGNQPQHF. CDR3 sequence (DNA): TGTGCCAGCAGCCTCACGGGCAATCAGCCCCAGCATTTT.

This chain uses TRBV4-1 with TRBJ1-1, with D perhaps TRBD1 (5 bases). The germline CDR1 and CDR2 sequences are MGHRA and YSYEKL. V was trimmed by 9 bases and J by 2 bases, leaving 19 bases between them. The CDR3 length is 15 residues. The CDR3 DNA follows: TGCGCCAGTCAGGGTACGGGGAAGACAAACACTGAAGCTTTCTTT. It encodes CASQGTGKTNTEAFF.

V and J are TRBV9 and TRBJ2-4; D is possibly TRBD1 or TRBD2 (5 bases each). V was clipped by 3 bases and J by 7 bases, with 20 bases between them. CDR3 length equals 16 residues. Per the germline V gene, CDR1 is SGDLS and CDR2 is YYNGEE. CDR3 amino acids: CASSDGATWDRNIQYF. CDR3 in DNA: TGTGCCAGCAGCGACGGGGCCACGTGGGACCGCAACATTCAGTACTTC.

The genes are TRBV9 and TRBJ2-7; 9 bases match TRBD2. The CDR3 runs to 16 residues. Trimming cost V 0 bases and J 1 base; bases outside gene matches: 5. Germline-derived CDR1 and CDR2 are SGDLS and YYNGEE. The CDR3 nucleotides read TGTGCCAGCAGCGTAGTCCCCGCGGGAGGGTCCTACGAGCAGTACTTC. Translating gives CASSVVPAGGSYEQYF.

This clone has more than one count but fewer than ten. J is TRBJ1-5 and V is TRBV28; tentative D call: TRBD1 (5 bases). The V gene's germline CDR1 is MDHEN and CDR2 SYDVKM. CDR3 length: 16 amino acids. The V end was cut by 6 bases, the J end by 2 bases, with 17 bases between. As DNA, the CDR3 is TGTGCCAGCAGCCAACCCCGGGGGGGAGGCAATCAGCCCCAGCATTTT. Translating gives CASSQPRGGGNQPQHF.

The chain employs TRBV5-1 and TRBJ1-1; 12 bases line up with TRBD1. Germline-derived CDR1 and CDR2 are SGHRS and YFSETQ. Losses at the gene ends were 2 bases for V and 6 bases for J; bases not matched to a gene: 5. The CDR3 covers 15 residues. The CDR3 DNA reads as TGCGCCAGCAGCTTACCCGGGACAGGGGGCCCTGAAGCTTTCTTT. Protein: CASSLPGTGGPEAFF.

This clone was recorded once. This chain connects TRBV5-6 to TRBJ2-1; TRBD2 is a possible D gene (5 bases). Germline assignment: CDR1 SGHDT and CDR2 YYEEEE. The CDR3 is 18 residues long. Trimming removed 4 bases at V and 10 bases at J, with 30 bases between. CDR3 loop: CASSAFFLFGKETLEQFF. CDR3 nucleotides: TGTGCCAGCAGCGCCTTTTTTTTGTTCGGGAAGGAAACTCTAGAGCAGTTCTTC.

The chain uses TRBV29-1 and TRBJ1-2, with D perhaps TRBD1 (6 bases). V was cut by 4 bases and J by 4 bases, with 16 bases left in between. The CDR3 consists of 14 residues. Germline V gene data show CDR1 as SQVTM and CDR2 as ANQGSEA. CDR3 bases: TGCAGCGTTGTTTCACAGGGTCACGGCTATGGCTACACCTTC. Residues: CSVVSQGHGYGYTF. Full variable domain (rest looked up from reference TRBV29-1 and TRBJ1-2): SAVISQKPSRDICQRGTSLTIQCQVDSQVTMMFWYRQQPGQSLTLIATANQGSEATYESGFVIDKFPISRPNLTFSTLTVSNMSPEDSSIYLCSVVSQGHGYGYTFGSGTRLTVV.

This rearrangement joins TRBV7-2 to TRBJ1-5, with no clear D. Between the trimmed V and J ends, which lost 3 bases and 0 bases, there was a span of 15 bases. CDR3 length equals 17 residues. CDR1 and CDR2 from the germline V gene are SGHTA and FQGNSA. The CDR3 DNA reads TGTGCCAGCAGCTTTTTCCCGGCGGGTTATAGCAATCAGCCCCAGCATTTT. Translating gives CASSFFPAGYSNQPQHF.

In its sample, this clone was seen once. The rearrangement links TRBV7-3 to TRBJ2-1, with D unclear. Between the trimmed V and J ends, which lost 2 bases and 0 bases, there was a span of 8 bases. CDR3 length: 15 residues. Germline V gene data show CDR1 as SGHTA and CDR2 as FQGTGA. DNA of the CDR3: TGTGCCAGCAGCTTACGGGCGGACTCCTACAATGAGCAGTTCTTC. Protein product: CASSLRADSYNEQFF.

The rearrangement joins TRBV29-1 to TRBJ1-2, with D hard to call. The CDR3 runs to 12 residues. In germline, CDR1 is SQVTM, CDR2 ANQGSEA. Trimming cost V 1 base and J 5 bases, with 8 bases left between them. The CDR3: CSVEARRYGYTF. In nucleotides, the CDR3 is TGCAGCGTTGAAGCCCGTAGATATGGCTACACCTTC.